The 28 T cell receptor beta chains below come from one sample, sequenced in a study of regulatory T cells in long-lasting Graves disease. With iRepertoire HTBI primers and Arm-PCR of CDR3 regions, TCR beta libraries were built. MiXCR, run by TCRdb on the multiplex PCR reads, gives a single entry per CDR3 protein. The data hold 450,000 or so distinct CDR3 sequences, with 20% observed a single time. Time point indicated: persistent/refractory GD, antithyroid drugs over 5 years with positive TRAb. From RNA extracted from PBMCs, the TCR library was made. The source was peripheral blood mononuclear cells (PBMCs), collected when the disease was refractory, from a patient treated with antithyroid drugs. Receptor source: a female donor with Graves disease.

V gene TRBV11-1 combines with J gene TRBJ2-1; D is perhaps TRBD1 (6 bases). V lost 1 base and J 2 bases, leaving 18 bases between the germline ends. This CDR3 is 18 amino acids long. Germline V gives CDR1 SGHAT, CDR2 FQDESV (reference sequence). The CDR3 spells CASSLVTFLGDTYNEQFF. DNA of the CDR3: TGTGCCAGCAGCTTAGTTACCTTCCTAGGGGACACCTACAATGAGCAGTTCTTC.

The sample holds a few counts of this clonotype. The chain links TRBV20-1 to TRBJ1-6, with 9 nucleotides matching TRBD1. Germline V gene sequence: CDR1 DFQATT, CDR2 SNEGSKA (reference sequence). Trimming took 6 bases from V and 6 from J; bases not matched to a gene: 9. This CDR3 spans 15 amino acids. In DNA form, the CDR3 reads TGCAGTGCCAACGGGGGACAGGGTCGTAATTCACCCCTCCACTTT. Its translation: CSANGGQGRNSPLHF.

This clonotype was picked up many times. The J gene is TRBJ2-7, the V gene TRBV20-1, with 9 nucleotides matching TRBD2. V lost 0 bases, J lost 2 bases, and 8 bases stayed unmatched. The CDR3 totals 16 residues. CDR1 and CDR2 from the germline V gene are DFQATT and SNEGSKA (reference sequence). The CDR3 coding sequence is TGCAGTGCTAGAGATCCCGCTAGCGGGGCAACCTACGAGCAGTACTTC. Protein: CSARDPASGATYEQYF.

J is TRBJ1-2 and V is TRBV7-3, with 9 bases lining up with TRBD1. CDR1 is SGHTA and CDR2 is FQGTGA in the germline V gene. The CDR3 sequence is 15 residues long. Trimming removed 1 base from V and 7 bases from J; junction bases left unmatched: 7. The CDR3 is CASSLKDRGAGGYTF. The CDR3 coding sequence is TGTGCCAGCAGCTTAAAGGACAGGGGAGCAGGTGGCTACACCTTC. Full variable domain (outside the CDR3, taken from reference TRBV7-3 and TRBJ1-2): GAGVSQTPSNKVTEKGKYVELRCDPISGHTALYWYRQSLGQGPEFLIYFQGTGAADDSGLPNDRFFAVRPEGSVSTLKIQRTERGDSAVYLCASSLKDRGAGGYTFGSGTRLTVV.

This clonotype was observed a handful of times. One end of the junction fails to match germline, which may point to a read error. The V call is TRBV7-7, the J call TRBJ2-1; D gene unclear. CDR3 size: 15 residues. Germline values: CDR1 SSHAT, CDR2 FNYEAQ (reference sequence). CDR3 sequence (DNA): TGTGCTAGCAGCCCCGGGCCCGATCTCTACAATGAGCAGTTCTTC. Amino acids: CASSPGPDLYNEQFF.

In its sample, this clonotype was seen many times. The rearrangement uses TRBV27 and TRBJ2-7; D is unclear. With 3 bases removed from V and 0 bases from J, the gap between germline ends came to 6 bases. The CDR3 is made up of 13 amino acids. CDR1 and CDR2 (germline): MNHEY, SMNVEV (reference sequence). The CDR3 protein is CASSFSSSYEQYF. DNA of the CDR3: TGTGCCAGCAGTTTCTCCAGCTCCTACGAGCAGTACTTC.

On this clonotype itself: With a much larger clone just one base away, this may be a read error. This chain links TRBV28 with TRBJ2-5; TRBD2 aligns across 9 bases. Germline assignment: CDR1 MDHEN and CDR2 SYDVKM. This CDR3 has 12 residues. As DNA, the CDR3 is TGTGCTAGCGGGAGACTCCAAGAGGCCCAGTACTTC. Amino acids: CASGRLQEAQYF.

This clonotype turned up a few times. The chain combines TRBV11-2 with TRBJ2-1, with 9 positions matching TRBD1. V was pared by 6 bases and J by 5 bases, with 17 bases of the junction left unmatched. The CDR3 is 18 residues long. Germline CDR1 is SGHAT and CDR2 is FQNNGV. As DNA, the CDR3 is TGTGCCAGCAGAACAAGGGGCTCCGGGACAGGGTTTGACAATGAGCAGTTCTTC. Translation: CASRTRGSGTGFDNEQFF.

This clonotype was found a few times. This chain joins TRBV7-9 and TRBJ1-2, with D tentatively TRBD1 (5 bases). Per the germline V gene, CDR1 is SEHNR and CDR2 is FQNEAQ (reference sequence). V lost 5 bases, J lost 2 bases, and 18 bases lay in between. This CDR3 comprises 16 residues. The CDR3 here is CASSLTETGTNYGYTF. In DNA, the CDR3 is TGTGCCAGCAGCCTCACCGAAACCGGGACCAACTATGGCTACACCTTC.

This clonotype came up many times. The chain couples TRBV5-5 to TRBJ2-5; possible D gene TRBD1, 6 bases. The CDR3 covers 14 residues. Germline CDR1 reads SGHKS; CDR2 reads YYEKEE (reference sequence). Trimming stripped 4 bases from V and 4 bases from J, with 14 bases between. The chain's CDR3 is CASSRLGAGETQYF. DNA for the CDR3: TGTGCCAGCAGCCGCTTGGGGGCTGGAGAGACCCAGTACTTC.

The gene calls are TRBV20-1 and TRBJ2-5, with 11 positions matching TRBD2. V shed 5 bases, J shed 3 bases, and the junction held 5 bases outside the gene matches. The CDR3 is made up of 14 amino acids. Germline CDR1 and CDR2: DFQATT and SNEGSKA (reference sequence). The CDR3 nucleotides are TGCAGTGCTCGTCGGGGACTAGCGGAAGAGACCCAGTACTTC. Protein product: CSARRGLAEETQYF.

This clonotype has a count of ten or more. The gene calls are TRBV28 and TRBJ1-2; D gene uncertain. Germline values: CDR1 MDHEN, CDR2 SYDVKM. Trimming left V 6 bases short and J 7 bases short, with 9 bases between. The CDR3 has 11 amino acids. The CDR3 DNA follows: TGTGCCAGCAGCCGCCTGTCTGGCTACACCTTC. It yields the protein CASSRLSGYTF.

This clonotype has ten or more counts. The chain joins TRBV28 to TRBJ2-7, with 10 bases fitting TRBD1. Germline CDR1 and CDR2: MDHEN and SYDVKM. The CDR3 consists of 15 residues. V lost 5 bases, J lost 8 bases, and 12 bases stayed unmatched. The CDR3 DNA reads TGTGCCAGCAGTCGGAGGGGGACAGGGGTGTCCAAGCAGTACTTC. As protein: CASSRRGTGVSKQYF. Full variable domain (missing parts from reference TRBV28 and TRBJ2-7): DVKVTQSSRYLVKRTGEKVFLECVQDMDHENMFWYRQDPGLGLRLIYFSYDVKMKEKGDIPEGYSVSREKKERFSLILESASTNQTSMYLCASSRRGTGVSKQYFGPGTRLTVT.

V and J are TRBV5-1 and TRBJ1-1; D remains ambiguous. The V and J ends lost 0 bases and 2 bases respectively, with 14 bases between them. Germline CDR1 is SGHRS and CDR2 is YFSETQ. The CDR3 consists of 16 residues. The CDR3 bases are TGCGCCAGCAGCTTGGATACGTCCTTTGGAAACACTGAAGCTTTCTTT. Its protein is CASSLDTSFGNTEAFF.

In its sample, this clonotype was seen many times. In nucleotides, the CDR3 is TGTGCTAGTGGCCAGGGATCGGGGGGCTACACCTTC. It translates to CASGQGSGGYTF. This rearrangement joins TRBV12-5 to TRBJ1-2, with D tentatively TRBD1 (5 bases). The CDR3 spans 12 residues. Deletions cut 6 bases from V and 8 bases from J, with 13 bases between. The germline V gene has CDR1 LGHNT and CDR2 FRNRAP.

The rearrangement uses TRBV6-5 and TRBJ1-1; 7 bases are a match to TRBD1. Germline assignment: CDR1 MNHEY and CDR2 SVGAGI. The CDR3 totals 15 residues. The V and J ends lost 0 bases and 1 base, in that order; junction bases with no gene match: 2. The CDR3 reads CASSYSGTANTEAFF. The DNA of the CDR3 is TGTGCCAGCAGTTACTCCGGGACAGCGAACACTGAAGCTTTCTTT.

Details on this clonotype: A much bigger clone sits one base away, suggesting this may be a read error. The chain carries TRBV29-1 and TRBJ1-2; D unresolved. Germline V CDR1 and CDR2: SQVTM, ANQGSEA. There are 14 residues in the CDR3. The CDR3 sequence: CSVVAGRTNCGYTF. The CDR3 DNA is TGCAGCGTTGTAGCGGGCAGGACTAACTGTGGCTACACCTTC.

The genes are TRBV27 and TRBJ2-1, with TRBD2 matching 12 bases. Germline loops: CDR1 MNHEY, CDR2 SMNVEV (reference sequence). V lost 7 bases and J lost 0; bases outside the gene matches: 4. This CDR3 has 16 amino acids. CDR3: CASTTTSGSSYNEQFF. CDR3 nucleotide sequence: TGTGCCAGCACCACGACTAGCGGGAGCTCCTACAATGAGCAGTTCTTC.

This clonotype came up many times. The chain links TRBV11-2 to TRBJ2-7, with a possible D match to TRBD2 (5 bases). The germline V and J ends were trimmed by 1 base and 3 bases, with 10 bases remaining between them. The CDR3 covers 14 residues. Looked up from germline, CDR1 is SGHAT and CDR2 is FQNNGV. Here the CDR3 DNA reads TGTGCCAGCAGCTTAGTATCCGCGGGCTACGAGCAGTACTTC. It yields the protein CASSLVSAGYEQYF.

The chain uses TRBV20-1 and TRBJ2-5; 7 positions match TRBD1. CDR1 and CDR2 (germline): DFQATT, SNEGSKA (reference sequence). The CDR3 contains 14 residues. Trimming removed 0 bases from V and 4 bases from J; junction bases left unmatched: 5. The CDR3 DNA follows: TGCAGTGCTAGAGACGCGACAGGGATAGAGACCCAGTACTTC. This encodes CSARDATGIETQYF.

This clonotype has at least ten counts. The V and J genes are TRBV28 and TRBJ2-7, with TRBD2 matching 7 bases. This CDR3 contains 14 residues. The V and J ends lost 6 bases and 4 bases, in that order; junction bases with no gene match: 9. From germline, CDR1 is MDHEN and CDR2 SYDVKM. CDR3 sequence (DNA): TGTGCCAGCAGCTTGTCCGAGCGGGGATACGAGCAGTACTTC. Encoded protein: CASSLSERGYEQYF.

This clonotype was counted many times. In DNA, the CDR3 is TGTGCCAGCAGCTCAGGGACTAGCCGCTTTGGGACCCAGTACTTC. Its protein product is CASSSGTSRFGTQYF. The chain employs TRBV11-2 and TRBJ2-5, with 9 bases aligning to TRBD2. CDR1 and CDR2 (germline): SGHAT, FQNNGV. J was trimmed by 7 bases and V by 4 bases; bases with no gene match: 10. This CDR3 spans 15 amino acids. The full variable domain, in which reference TRBV11-2 and TRBJ2-5 provide the parts outside the CDR3, is EAGVAQSPRYKIIEKRQSVAFWCNPISGHATLYWYQQILGQGPKLLIQFQNNGVVDDSQLPKDRFSAERLKGVDSTLKIQPAKLEDSAVYLCASSSGTSRFGTQYFGPGTRLLVL.

This clonotype has just a few counts. The chain joins TRBV10-3 to TRBJ1-1; D remains unclear. This CDR3 has 13 residues. From germline, CDR1 is ENHRY and CDR2 SYGVKD. Deletions cut 3 bases from V and 3 bases from J, with 8 bases between. This chain's CDR3 is CAISDPYYTEAFF. CDR3 sequence (DNA): TGTGCCATCAGTGACCCGTATTACACTGAAGCTTTCTTT.

This clonotype has at least ten counts. V and J are TRBV5-6 and TRBJ1-5; 7 bases line up with TRBD1. The germline CDR1 and CDR2 sequences are SGHDT and YYEEEE. This CDR3 comprises 17 residues. V was pared by 5 bases and J by 2 bases, with 13 bases of the junction left unmatched. CDR3 bases: TGTGCCAGCAGTTCACCGCTCCGACAGGGAGGCAATCAGCCCCAGCATTTT. As protein: CASSSPLRQGGNQPQHF.

The chain carries TRBV30 and TRBJ2-3, with unresolved D. CDR3 length: 12 residues. Looked up from germline, CDR1 is GTSNPN and CDR2 is SVGIG (reference sequence). Trimming pared 7 bases from V and 2 bases from J, leaving 10 bases between. In DNA form, the CDR3 reads TGTGCCTCTGGAGACCTCACAGATACGCAGTATTTT. Its translation is CASGDLTDTQYF.

This clonotype was observed at least ten times. The chain employs TRBV5-1 and TRBJ2-7; 8 bases are shared with TRBD1. This CDR3 has 15 residues. Germline-derived CDR1 and CDR2 are SGHRS and YFSETQ. Trimming cost V 4 bases and J 5 bases; bases outside gene matches: 11. The CDR3 loop reads CASSRLGQGSDEQYF. The CDR3 bases are TGCGCCAGCAGCCGCCTCGGACAGGGAAGCGACGAGCAGTACTTC. The full variable domain, completed using reference TRBV5-1 and TRBJ2-7, is KAGVTQTPRYLIKTRGQQVTLSCSPISGHRSVSWYQQTPGQGLQFLFEYFSETQRNKGNFPGRFSGRQFSNSRSEMNVSTLELGDSALYLCASSRLGQGSDEQYFGPGTRLTVT.

This chain connects TRBV5-1 to TRBJ2-1; a weak D match, TRBD2 (6 bases). V was cut by 5 bases and J by 0 bases, with 12 bases left in between. CDR1 is SGHRS and CDR2 is YFSETQ in the germline V gene. This CDR3 region has 15 residues. The CDR3, as DNA: TGCGCCAGCAGTTACGACGGGAGCTCCTACAATGAGCAGTTCTTC. This sequence encodes CASSYDGSSYNEQFF.

This clonotype occurred once. This chain links TRBV12-3 or TRBV12-4 with TRBJ2-1; 9 positions agree with TRBD2. V was clipped by 3 bases and J by 6 bases; unmatched bases: 6. The CDR3 loop spans 15 amino acids. The CDR3 region has the DNA TGTGCCAGCAGTTTCTCGCGGGAGGGATTCAATGAGCAGTTCTTC. Translated, it gives CASSFSREGFNEQFF.